The clone carrying this TCR beta chain was seen at least ten times. Its antigen remains unknown. These data originate in a study of T-cell memory formation after mild COVID-19. Study as a whole: Clusters of TCRs were largely donor specific.

Study observations and caveats: Researchers report contracting CD4+ clones mostly in CM and EM, with CD8+ clones in EMRA.

TCRdb called the 5' RACE reads again in MiXCR, with one record for every CDR3 protein. The sample lists 300,000 to 350,000 distinct CDR3 sequences; approximately 19% were seen once. The clonotype comes from a young man who had mild COVID-19 (a few samples of this study predate the infection). Cell type and time point are not known. The sequencing input was PBMCs or a T cell subset sorted from them (not recorded which).

This CDR3 reads CASSHRAVSNQPQHF. CDR3 DNA: TGCGCCAGCAGCCACAGGGCCGTTAGCAATCAGCCCCAGCATTTT. This chain joins TRBV4-1 and TRBJ1-5; a possible D gene is TRBD1 (5 bases). Per the germline V gene, CDR1 is MGHRA and CDR2 is YSYEKL. The CDR3 runs to 15 residues. Between the trimmed V and J ends, which lost 3 bases and 0 bases, there was a span of 9 bases.